This T cell receptor (beta chain) was recorded in a study of blood T cell repertoires in COVID-19. V was clipped by 1 base and J by 4 bases; unmatched bases: 0. Germline V CDR1 and CDR2: SGHNT, YYREEE (reference sequence). This CDR3 has 13 residues. Generated by immunoSEQ multiplex PCR, the TCRdb table keeps only in-frame clones and is missing some. The sample contains a few hundred thousand clones, 89% of which appear only once. The V and J genes are TRBV5-4 and TRBJ2-3; 7 bases are shared with TRBD1. The sequenced sample consisted of peripheral blood. This receptor was taken from a man aged 35-49 years with acute or convalescent COVID-19. The CDR3 DNA sequence: TGTGCCAGCAGCTTGCAGGGGGCAGATACGCAGTATTTT. Its translation is CASSLQGADTQYF.